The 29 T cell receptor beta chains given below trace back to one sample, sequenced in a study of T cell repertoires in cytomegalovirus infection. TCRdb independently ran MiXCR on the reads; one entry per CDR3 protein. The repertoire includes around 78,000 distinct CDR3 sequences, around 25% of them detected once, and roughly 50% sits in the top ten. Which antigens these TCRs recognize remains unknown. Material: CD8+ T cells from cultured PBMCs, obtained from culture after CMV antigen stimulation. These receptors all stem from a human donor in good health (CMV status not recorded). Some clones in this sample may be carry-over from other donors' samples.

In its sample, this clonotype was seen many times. For the CDR3, the DNA is TGTGCCATCAGTGGCGGGGGGCTCGACGAGCAGTACTTC. This codes for CAISGGGLDEQYF. The gene calls are TRBV10-3 and TRBJ2-7, with 8 bases aligning to TRBD2. The germline V gene has CDR1 ENHRY and CDR2 SYGVKD. The CDR3 consists of 13 residues. V was pared by 4 bases and J by 5 bases, with 4 bases of the junction left unmatched.

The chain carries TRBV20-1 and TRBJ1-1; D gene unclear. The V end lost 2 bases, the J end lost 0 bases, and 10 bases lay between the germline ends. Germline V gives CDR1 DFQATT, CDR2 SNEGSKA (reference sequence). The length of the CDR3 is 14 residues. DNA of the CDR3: TGCAGTGCTAGAAAGGCAACTATGAACACTGAAGCTTTCTTT. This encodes CSARKATMNTEAFF.

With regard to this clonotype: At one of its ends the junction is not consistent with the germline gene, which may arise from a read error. CDR3 amino acids: CASSFRDTQNIQYF. The DNA of the CDR3 is TGTGCTAGCAGCTTCCGGGACACACAAAACATTCAGTACTTC. The genes are TRBV7-7 and TRBJ2-4, with D possibly being TRBD1 (6 bases). The CDR3 runs to 14 residues. CDR1 and CDR2 from the germline V gene are SSHAT and FNYEAQ (reference sequence).

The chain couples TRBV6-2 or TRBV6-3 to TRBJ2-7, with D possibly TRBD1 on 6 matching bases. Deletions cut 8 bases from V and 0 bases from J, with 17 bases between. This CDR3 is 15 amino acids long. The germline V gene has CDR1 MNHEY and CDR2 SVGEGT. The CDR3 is CASHLGGTPSYEQYF. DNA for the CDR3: TGTGCCAGCCACCTTGGTGGGACACCCTCCTACGAGCAGTACTTC.

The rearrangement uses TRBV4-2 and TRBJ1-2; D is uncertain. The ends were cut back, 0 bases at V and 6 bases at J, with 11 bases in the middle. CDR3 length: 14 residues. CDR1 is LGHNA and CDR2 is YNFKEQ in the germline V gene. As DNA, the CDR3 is TGTGCCAGCAGCCAAGATGAATCGTGGGATGGCTACACCTTC. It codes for CASSQDESWDGYTF.

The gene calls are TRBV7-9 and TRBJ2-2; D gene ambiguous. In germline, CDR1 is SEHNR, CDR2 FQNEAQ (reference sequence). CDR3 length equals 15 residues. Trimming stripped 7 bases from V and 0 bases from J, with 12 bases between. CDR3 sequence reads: CASTPTQANTGELFF. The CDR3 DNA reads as TGTGCCAGCACCCCGACCCAAGCGAACACCGGGGAGCTGTTTTTT.

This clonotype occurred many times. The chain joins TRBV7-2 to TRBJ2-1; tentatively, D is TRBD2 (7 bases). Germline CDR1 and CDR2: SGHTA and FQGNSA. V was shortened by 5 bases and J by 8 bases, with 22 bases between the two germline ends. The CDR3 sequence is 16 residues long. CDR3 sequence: CASSSFLGGRTHEQFF. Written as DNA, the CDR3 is TGTGCCAGCAGCAGCTTCTTGGGGGGGCGCACCCATGAGCAGTTCTTC. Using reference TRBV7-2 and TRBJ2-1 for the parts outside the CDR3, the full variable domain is GAGVSQSPSNKVTEKGKDVELRCDPISGHTALYWYRQSLGQGLEFLIYFQGNSAPDKSGLPSDRFSAERTGGSVSTLTIQRTQQEDSAVYLCASSSFLGGRTHEQFFGPGTRLTVL.

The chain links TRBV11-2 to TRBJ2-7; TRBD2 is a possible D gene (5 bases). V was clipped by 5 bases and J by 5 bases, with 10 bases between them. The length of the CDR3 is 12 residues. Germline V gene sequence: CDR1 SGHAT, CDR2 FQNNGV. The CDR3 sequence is CASSTEGDEQYF. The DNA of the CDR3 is TGTGCCAGCAGCACCGAGGGTGACGAGCAGTACTTC.

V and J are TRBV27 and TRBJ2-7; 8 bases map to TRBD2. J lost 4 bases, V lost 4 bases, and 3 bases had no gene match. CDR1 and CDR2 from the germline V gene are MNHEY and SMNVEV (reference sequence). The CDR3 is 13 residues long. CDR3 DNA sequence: TGTGCCAGCAGTTCGGGCGGGAGGTACGAGCAGTACTTC. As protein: CASSSGGRYEQYF.

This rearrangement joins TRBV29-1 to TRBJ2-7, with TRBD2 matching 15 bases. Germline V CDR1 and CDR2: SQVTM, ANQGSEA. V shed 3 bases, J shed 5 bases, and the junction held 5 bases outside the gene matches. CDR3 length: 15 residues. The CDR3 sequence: CSVDGLAGGLDEQYF. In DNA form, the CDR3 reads TGCAGCGTTGATGGACTAGCGGGGGGGCTCGACGAGCAGTACTTC.

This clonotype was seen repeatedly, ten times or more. CDR3 sequence reads: CASSLDPGARSYEQYF. DNA for the CDR3: TGTGCCAGCAGCTTAGATCCAGGGGCCCGCTCCTACGAGCAGTACTTC. The rearrangement uses TRBV7-2 and TRBJ2-7; D is perhaps TRBD1 (6 bases). V lost 1 base to trimming and J lost 0 bases, with 13 bases between them. Germline CDR1 reads SGHTA; CDR2 reads FQGNSA. The CDR3 sequence is 16 residues long.

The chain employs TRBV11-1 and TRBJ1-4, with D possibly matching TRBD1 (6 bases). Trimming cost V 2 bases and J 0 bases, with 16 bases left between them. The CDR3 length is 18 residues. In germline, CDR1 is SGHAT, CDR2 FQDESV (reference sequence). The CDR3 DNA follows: TGTGCCAGCAGCTTAAAGGCGGCAGGACAGACAACTAATGAAAAACTGTTTTTT. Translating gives CASSLKAAGQTTNEKLFF. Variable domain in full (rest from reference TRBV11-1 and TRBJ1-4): EAEVAQSPRYKITEKSQAVAFWCDPISGHATLYWYRQILGQGPELLVQFQDESVVDDSQLPKDRFSAERLKGVDSTLKIQPAELGDSAMYLCASSLKAAGQTTNEKLFFGSGTQLSVL.

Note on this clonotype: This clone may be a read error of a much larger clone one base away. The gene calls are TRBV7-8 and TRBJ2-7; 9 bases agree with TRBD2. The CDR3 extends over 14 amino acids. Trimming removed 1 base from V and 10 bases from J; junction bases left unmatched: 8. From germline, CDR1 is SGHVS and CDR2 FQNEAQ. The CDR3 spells CASSLGGTSNRQYF. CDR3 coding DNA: TGTGCCAGCAGCTTAGGGGGGACTAGCAACAGACAGTACTTC.

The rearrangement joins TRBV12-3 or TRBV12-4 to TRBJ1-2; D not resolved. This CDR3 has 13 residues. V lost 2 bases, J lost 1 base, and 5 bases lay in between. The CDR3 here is CASSLQVNYGYTF. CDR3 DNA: TGTGCCAGCAGTTTACAGGTTAACTATGGCTACACCTTC.

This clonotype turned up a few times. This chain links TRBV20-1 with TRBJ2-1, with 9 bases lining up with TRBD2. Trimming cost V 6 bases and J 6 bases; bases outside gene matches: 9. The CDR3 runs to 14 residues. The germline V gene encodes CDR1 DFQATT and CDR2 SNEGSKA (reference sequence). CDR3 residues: CSALPSGKGNEQFF. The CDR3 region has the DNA TGCAGTGCGCTCCCTAGCGGGAAGGGCAATGAGCAGTTCTTC.

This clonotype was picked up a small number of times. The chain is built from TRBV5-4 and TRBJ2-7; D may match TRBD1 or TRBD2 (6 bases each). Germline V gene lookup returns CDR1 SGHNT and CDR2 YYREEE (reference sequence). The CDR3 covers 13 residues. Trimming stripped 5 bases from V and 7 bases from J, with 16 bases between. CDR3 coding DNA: TGTGCCAGCAGATTGTGGGGGGCCTGGGAGCAGTACTTC. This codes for CASRLWGAWEQYF.

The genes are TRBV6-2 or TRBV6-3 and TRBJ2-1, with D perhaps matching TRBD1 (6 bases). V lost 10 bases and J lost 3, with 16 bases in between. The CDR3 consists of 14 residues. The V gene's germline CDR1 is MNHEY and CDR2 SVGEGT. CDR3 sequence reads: CATEAQGFYNEQFF. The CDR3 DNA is TGTGCCACTGAAGCACAGGGCTTCTACAATGAGCAGTTCTTC.

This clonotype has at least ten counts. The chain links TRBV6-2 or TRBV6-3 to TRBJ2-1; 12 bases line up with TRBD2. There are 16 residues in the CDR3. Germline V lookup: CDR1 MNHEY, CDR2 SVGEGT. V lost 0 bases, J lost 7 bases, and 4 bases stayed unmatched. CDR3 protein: CASSYSASGRANEQFF. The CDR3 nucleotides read TGTGCCAGCAGTTACTCGGCTAGCGGGAGGGCGAATGAGCAGTTCTTC.

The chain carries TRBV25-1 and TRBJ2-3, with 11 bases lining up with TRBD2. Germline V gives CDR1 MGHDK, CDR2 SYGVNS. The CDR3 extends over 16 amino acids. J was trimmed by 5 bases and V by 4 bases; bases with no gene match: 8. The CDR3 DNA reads TGTGCCAGCAGTGTCTACACTAGCGGGAGTGGAGATACGCAGTATTTT. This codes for CASSVYTSGSGDTQYF.

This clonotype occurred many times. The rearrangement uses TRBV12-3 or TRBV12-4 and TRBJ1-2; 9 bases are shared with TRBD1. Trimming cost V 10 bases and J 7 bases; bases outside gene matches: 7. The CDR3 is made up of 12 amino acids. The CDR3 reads CATEQGARGYTF. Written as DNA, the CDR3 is TGTGCCACTGAACAGGGGGCGCGTGGCTACACCTTC.

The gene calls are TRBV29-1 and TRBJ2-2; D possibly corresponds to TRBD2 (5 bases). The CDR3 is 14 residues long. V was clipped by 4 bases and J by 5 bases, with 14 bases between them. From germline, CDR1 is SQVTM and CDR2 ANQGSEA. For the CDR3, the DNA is TGCAGCGTTGTCGGAGGAAGGAGGACCGGGGAGCTGTTTTTT. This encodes CSVVGGRRTGELFF.

The CDR3 sequence is CATSGTGGYEQYF. CDR3 nucleotide sequence: TGTGCCACCAGCGGGACAGGGGGTTACGAGCAGTACTTC. The chain combines TRBV24-1 with TRBJ2-7; 11 nucleotides match TRBD1. V was clipped by 7 bases and J by 4 bases; unmatched bases: 2. The V gene's germline CDR1 is KGHDR and CDR2 SFDVKD. There are 13 residues in the CDR3.

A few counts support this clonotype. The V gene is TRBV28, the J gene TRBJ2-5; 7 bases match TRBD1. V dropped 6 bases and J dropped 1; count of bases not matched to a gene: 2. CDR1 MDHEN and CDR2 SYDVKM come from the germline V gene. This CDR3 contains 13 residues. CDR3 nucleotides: TGTGCCAGCAGGAGGGACAGCCAAGAGACCCAGTACTTC. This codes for CASRRDSQETQYF.

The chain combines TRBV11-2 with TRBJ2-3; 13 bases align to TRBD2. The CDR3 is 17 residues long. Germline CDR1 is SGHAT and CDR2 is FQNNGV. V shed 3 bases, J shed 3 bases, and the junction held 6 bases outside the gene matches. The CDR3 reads CASSLRLAGGPTDTQYF. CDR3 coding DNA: TGTGCCAGCAGCTTGAGACTAGCGGGAGGACCGACAGATACGCAGTATTTT.

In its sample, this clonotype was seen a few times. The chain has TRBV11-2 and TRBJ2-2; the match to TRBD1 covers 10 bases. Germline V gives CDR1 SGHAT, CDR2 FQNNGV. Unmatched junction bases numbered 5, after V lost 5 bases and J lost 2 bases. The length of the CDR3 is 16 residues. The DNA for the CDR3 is TGTGCCAGCAGCGCCCGACAGGGGGCTAACACCGGGGAGCTGTTTTTT. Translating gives CASSARQGANTGELFF. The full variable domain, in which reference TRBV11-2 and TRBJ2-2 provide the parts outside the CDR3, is EAGVAQSPRYKIIEKRQSVAFWCNPISGHATLYWYQQILGQGPKLLIQFQNNGVVDDSQLPKDRFSAERLKGVDSTLKIQPAKLEDSAVYLCASSARQGANTGELFFGEGSRLTVL.

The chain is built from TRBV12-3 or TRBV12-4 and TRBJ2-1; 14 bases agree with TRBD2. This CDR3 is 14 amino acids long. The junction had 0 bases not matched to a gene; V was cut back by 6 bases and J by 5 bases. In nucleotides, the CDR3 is TGTGCCAGCAGGGGACTAGCGGGAGACAATGAGCAGTTCTTC. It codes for CASRGLAGDNEQFF.

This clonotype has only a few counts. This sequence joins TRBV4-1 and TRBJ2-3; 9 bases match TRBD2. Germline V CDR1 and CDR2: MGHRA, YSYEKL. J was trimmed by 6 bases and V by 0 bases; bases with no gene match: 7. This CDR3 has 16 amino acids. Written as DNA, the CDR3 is TGCGCCAGCAGCCAAGATGGGCCTAGCGGGACGGATACGCAGTATTTT. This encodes CASSQDGPSGTDTQYF.

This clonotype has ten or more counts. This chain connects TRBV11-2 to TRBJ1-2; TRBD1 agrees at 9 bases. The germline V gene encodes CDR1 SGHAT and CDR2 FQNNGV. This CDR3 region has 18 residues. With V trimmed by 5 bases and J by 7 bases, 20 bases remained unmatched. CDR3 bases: TGTGCCAGCAGCCCAGTTAAAAAAGGGAGGGACAGGGACTCTGGCTACACCTTC. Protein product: CASSPVKKGRDRDSGYTF.

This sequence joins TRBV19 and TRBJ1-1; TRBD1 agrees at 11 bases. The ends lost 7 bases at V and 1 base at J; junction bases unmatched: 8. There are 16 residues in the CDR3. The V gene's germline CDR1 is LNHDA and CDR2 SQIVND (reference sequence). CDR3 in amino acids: CASIADRGLWNTEAFF. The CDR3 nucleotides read TGTGCCAGTATCGCGGACAGGGGGCTTTGGAACACTGAAGCTTTCTTT.